The rows below give T cell receptor beta chains drawn from one sample of a study of regulatory T cells in long-lasting Graves disease. One entry per CDR3 protein results from TCRdb running MiXCR on the multiplex PCR reads. Among hundreds of thousands of distinct CDR3 sequences listed, roughly a sixth were seen once. The same data also went into a second study, on T cells in Graves' hyperthyroidism and ophthalmopathy.

The sequenced sample was peripheral blood mononuclear cells (PBMCs), obtained at new diagnosis, from a patient treated with antithyroid drugs. These receptors all stem from a woman aged 40-65 years with Graves disease. The CDR3 runs from the conserved cysteine through the conserved F or W. The order of the fields is clone size, D gene, J gene, V gene, CDR3 protein, CDR3 DNA. The D gene is left open where the match is weak. The listing skips clone size in some rows; elsewhere it reads once, few, many or a size class.

many,TRBD2,TRBJ2-1,TRBV12-3/TRBV12-4,CASSLELAGNNEQFF,TGTGCCAGCAGTTTAGAACTAGCGGGGAACAATGAGCAGTTCTTC
many,.,TRBJ1-1,TRBV18,CASSPNRVQAFF,TGTGCCAGCTCACCAAACAGAGTCCAAGCTTTCTTT
.,TRBD1,TRBJ2-7,TRBV2,CASIRTGLSYEQYF,TGTGCCAGCATCCGGACAGGCTTATCCTACGAGCAGTACTTC
many,.,TRBJ1-1,TRBV2,CASSERPMNTEAFF,TGTGCCAGCAGTGAACGCCCAATGAACACTGAAGCTTTCTTT
few,TRBD1,TRBJ1-1,TRBV6-1,CASSLPGQGSTEAFF,TGTGCCAGCAGCCTCCCCGGACAGGGGAGTACTGAAGCTTTCTTT
.,.,TRBJ2-5,TRBV7-9,CASSFAGEFGETQYF,TGTGCCAGCAGCTTCGCAGGGGAATTTGGGGAGACCCAGTACTTC
few,.,TRBJ2-7,TRBV19,CASSMERSYEQYF,TGTGCCAGTAGTATGGAGAGGTCCTACGAGCAGTACTTC
many,.,TRBJ2-7,TRBV4-1,CASSSVRGGSYEQYF,TGCGCCAGCAGCTCAGTGAGAGGGGGCTCCTACGAGCAGTACTTC
few,.,TRBJ2-1,TRBV4-2,CASSRGTEFYNEQFF,TGTGCCAGCAGCCGCGGGACAGAGTTCTACAATGAGCAGTTCTTC
many,.,TRBJ2-1,TRBV7-6,CASSLGGVGNNEQFF,TGTGCCAGCAGCTTAGGGGGGGTAGGCAACAATGAGCAGTTCTTC
many,TRBD2,TRBJ2-7,TRBV28,CASSLVGLGIYEQYF,TGTGCCAGCAGTTTGGTGGGACTAGGGATCTACGAGCAGTACTTC
.,.,TRBJ2-3,TRBV9,CASSPISTDTQYF,TGTGCCAGCAGCCCCATAAGCACAGATACGCAGTATTTT
.,TRBD2,TRBJ2-1,TRBV30,CAWRSYGVSGGTSYNEQFF,TGTGCCTGGAGATCATACGGCGTGAGCGGGGGGACATCCTACAATGAGCAGTTCTTC
many,TRBD2,TRBJ2-3,TRBV6-2/TRBV6-3,CASSYSLGGADTQYF,TGTGCCAGCAGTTACTCTCTCGGGGGGGCGGATACGCAGTATTTT
few,.,TRBJ2-7,TRBV7-2,CASSLAPLAAEQYF,TGTGCCAGCAGCTTAGCCCCACTAGCAGCCGAGCAGTACTTC
few,.,TRBJ2-3,TRBV3-1,CASSPLGGGPSTDTQYF,TGTGCCAGCAGCCCCCTTGGGGGGGGGCCGAGCACAGATACGCAGTATTTT
few,TRBD1,TRBJ1-3,TRBV4-1,CASSQPFTGARSSGNTIYF,TGCGCCAGCAGCCAACCTTTTACAGGGGCACGTAGCTCTGGAAACACCATATATTTT
.,.,TRBJ1-2,TRBV28,CASSTGFHGYTF,TGTGCCAGCAGCACAGGGTTTCATGGCTACACCTTC